This record looks at one TCR beta chain sequence and its context. The antigen remains unidentified. The sample is drawn from a study of regulatory T cells in long-lasting Graves disease. Points from the study as a whole: Relative to newly diagnosed Graves' patients, persistent ones had lower TCR diversity.

The germline gives CDR1 SGHTA, CDR2 FQGNSA. The length of the CDR3 is 16 residues. Trimming shortened V by 4 bases and J by 0 bases, and 15 bases separated the two germline ends. Time point noted: newly diagnosed GD, antithyroid drugs for less than 3 months. PBMC-extracted RNA yielded the TCR library. An endocrinology department located in Xi'an, China, was where the patients came from. The authors built TCR beta libraries using iRepertoire HTBI primers and Arm-PCR of CDR3 regions. TCRdb re-called the multiplex PCR reads through MiXCR, storing one row per CDR3 protein. The data show 350,000 to 450,000 distinct CDR3 sequences, roughly a sixth seen once. These sequences were also reported in another study, on T cells in Graves' hyperthyroidism and ophthalmopathy. That paper notes: Among thyroid clonotypes expanded above 0.001, most also appeared in blood.

The J gene is TRBJ2-5, the V gene TRBV7-2; tentatively, D is TRBD2 (7 bases). The receptor comes from a man between 35 and 55 years old with Graves disease. The starting material was peripheral blood mononuclear cells (PBMCs), obtained at new diagnosis, from a patient treated with antithyroid drugs. CDR3 bases: TGTGCCAGCAGCTCGGGGGCCAGCGGGGACCAAGAGACCCAGTACTTC. This translates into CASSSGASGDQETQYF.